This TCR beta chain was recorded in a study of molecular identifiers for immune sequencing clone quantification (dated by TCRdb to between 2018 and 2020). Concerning the study at large: In a replicate experiment, RNA from around 20,000 or 100,000 naive CD8 T cells was split into five aliquots, four of which were sequenced. The study was a methods study using CD8 T cells to benchmark molecular-identifier clustering-based TCR repertoire sequencing (MIDCIRS) and TCR RNA copy counting.

This clonotype was counted many times. The antigen it recognizes is unknown. The record has no base qualities; no much larger clone is one base away. Libraries were made using PCR. The data were produced on an Illumina HiSeq 4000. Preparation of bulk TCR libraries followed a previously described approach, with the TCR primers listed in Table S5. Total RNA was purified with the Qiagen AllPrep DNA/RNA kit. Before analysis, reads from multiple sequencing runs of the same library were pooled. In the paper's pipeline: Reads were retained only if their TCR constant sequence matched exactly, and those retained reads were trimmed to 150 nt and grouped according to their 12-nt molecular barcodes. Reads inside each barcode group were sub-clustered using a 15% Levenshtein threshold, and a quality-weighted consensus sequence was constructed for each RNA molecule. Non-functional sequences were excluded, and lower-count sequences lying one edit away from another sequence were also excluded. Barcode sub-clusters with fewer than 20% of the maximum read count were removed, based on fitting two negative binomial distributions. TCRdb's own reprocessing of the public reads used fastp at Q25 and MiXCR and kept productive beta chains. Rows are unified per CDR3 protein, each entry keeping the most common DNA and genes. For this entry, the V and J calls and clone size follow TCRdb and not the study's own pipeline. This sample lists 250,000 to 350,000 distinct CDR3 sequences; over 20% were detected once. The ten top clones hold approximately 0.84% of the sample.

Libraries of naive CD8 T cells were built from anywhere between roughly 17,000 and 1,100,000 sorted cells, with 10%, 30% or 50% of the purified RNA used. Naive CD8 T cells were FACS-sorted as CD8+CD4-CCR7+CD45RA+ on a BD FACSAria II into RLT Plus buffer. To test detection sensitivity, Jurkat RNA equivalent to approximately nine TCR copies was spiked into samples of about 19,000-1,000,000 naive CD8 T cells. Enrichment of CD8 T cells was done with RosetteSep CD8+ T Cell Enrichment Cocktail plus Ficoll-Paque, and ACK red cell lysis came afterward. The research as a whole found: When barcode sub-clustering was not used, chimeric consensus sequences inflated TCR diversity, with chimeras reaching as high as 47%. Roughly 2.8 recovered TCR RNA copies per cell were obtained by modeling, versus roughly 10 by digital PCR, implying a capture efficiency of 25% to 30%. Spiked-in Jurkat TCR RNA (10 copies' worth), which is not part of the donor repertoire, was contained in the naive libraries. Spiked-in Jurkat TCR RNA equivalent to a single cell was reported to be detectable even among over 800,000 naive CD8 T cells. Clones above 20 RNA copies held over 99% of molecules in CMV-specific effector cells but under 1% in naive cells. Highly expanded clone sizes could be underestimated because identical TCR molecules may share a barcode.

From the germline V gene, CDR1 is MNHEY and CDR2 is SVGEGT. CDR3 length: 14 amino acids, cysteine to phenylalanine. The CDR3 DNA has 42 bases and is translated from base 1. The V and J ends are trimmed by 6 bases and 6 bases, leaving 18 bases between them. The receptor chain draws on TRBV6-2 or TRBV6-3 and TRBJ2-7; the D segment could be TRBD1, given 5 matching bases. Sample: naive CD8+ T cells from blood, with Jurkat cell RNA spiked in. What the cell subset or site label conveys for this sample: FACS-sorted CD8+CD4-CCR7+CD45RA+ naive T cells. The TCR originated in a human donor in good health. Some libraries in this study had Jurkat cell RNA spiked in. The bases read TGTGCCAGCAGCTTACTTAGGGGAAGGCGCGAGCAGTACTTC. It translates to CASSLLRGRREQYF.